The next 12 T cell receptor beta chains were all read from a single sample in a study of T cell changes during pregnancy in multiple sclerosis. Produced via immunoSEQ multiplex PCR; TCRdb's table is partial and in-frame only. Here the sample spans about 38,000 clones, 80% to 95% being singletons. The sequences come from CD4+ T cells from peripheral blood mononuclear cells, collected after pregnancy. These receptors were taken from a female donor in good health, enrolled as a control in a pregnancy study.

The chain employs TRBV18 and TRBJ2-3; 12 bases map to TRBD2. The trim removed 2 bases at V and 5 bases at J, leaving 5 bases unmatched. Germline CDR1 reads KGHSH; CDR2 reads LQKENI. CDR3 length equals 16 residues. In DNA form, the CDR3 reads TGTGCCAGCTCACCATCACTAGCGGGAGGCATAGATACGCAGTATTTT. This codes for CASSPSLAGGIDTQYF.

The chain couples TRBV5-4 to TRBJ1-1; D unclear. CDR3 size: 17 residues. Germline values: CDR1 SGHNT, CDR2 YYREEE (reference sequence). The ends were cut back, 5 bases at V and 2 bases at J, with 22 bases in the middle. The CDR3 here is CASSPLRFSTSNTEAFF. The CDR3 nucleotides read TGTGCCAGCAGTCCACTTAGGTTCTCGACTTCTAACACTGAAGCTTTCTTT. Full variable domain (missing parts from reference TRBV5-4 and TRBJ1-1): ETGVTQSPTHLIKTRGQQVTLRCSSQSGHNTVSWYQQALGQGPQFIFQYYREEENGRGNFPPRFSGLQFPNYSSELNVNALELDDSALYLCASSPLRFSTSNTEAFFGQGTRLTVV.

This clone was seen only once. The chain couples TRBV7-2 to TRBJ2-2; 8 nucleotides match TRBD2. Germline trimming cut 5 bases from V and 8 bases from J; bases unmatched to any gene: 10. The germline V gene has CDR1 SGHTA and CDR2 FQGNSA. The CDR3 consists of 15 residues. Here the CDR3 DNA reads TGTGCCAGCAGCCGCGGGGGCGGGGGGCCGGGGGAGCTGTTTTTT. Translated: CASSRGGGGPGELFF.

On this clone itself: One junction end does not reproduce the germline sequence, and a read error may be involved. This sequence joins TRBV7-8 and TRBJ1-6; 9 bases agree with TRBD1. CDR1 is SGHVS and CDR2 is FQNEAQ in the germline V gene. This CDR3 is 16 amino acids long. CDR3: CASSIAGTGKNSPLHF. The CDR3, as DNA: TGTGCCAGCAGCATAGCCGGGACAGGGAAAAATTCACCCCTCCACTTT.

The V call is TRBV19, the J call TRBJ2-1, with D perhaps TRBD1 (6 bases). This CDR3 spans 15 amino acids. Trimming shortened V by 6 bases and J by 9 bases, and 21 bases separated the two germline ends. Germline V gene sequence: CDR1 LNHDA, CDR2 SQIVND (reference sequence). The CDR3 loop is CASRLSGALRGEQFF. For the CDR3, the DNA is TGTGCCAGTAGACTCAGCGGAGCCCTCAGGGGTGAGCAGTTCTTC.

The CDR3, as DNA: TGTGCCAGCAGTTTACTATGGACCACCGGGACTAGCGAGCAGTACTTC. Translated, it gives CASSLLWTTGTSEQYF. The chain combines TRBV27 with TRBJ2-7, with TRBD2 matching 8 bases. The ends lost 2 bases at V and 6 bases at J; junction bases unmatched: 12. This CDR3 is 16 amino acids long. Germline loops: CDR1 MNHEY, CDR2 SMNVEV (reference sequence).

The chain recombines TRBV19 with TRBJ1-1; possible D gene TRBD1, 5 bases. The CDR3 totals 13 residues. Germline CDR1 LNHDA, CDR2 SQIVND (reference sequence). Trimming removed 7 bases from V and 1 base from J, with 10 bases in between. The CDR3 loop reads CASNQGPNTEAFF. The DNA of the CDR3 is TGTGCCAGTAATCAGGGCCCGAACACTGAAGCTTTCTTT.

Only a few counts were recorded for this clone. The genes are TRBV15 and TRBJ1-2; 8 bases align to TRBD1. CDR3 length: 12 residues. Germline assignment: CDR1 LNHNV and CDR2 YYDKDF (reference sequence). J gave up 14 bases and V 3 bases, and 8 bases lay outside the gene matches. CDR3 region: CATSSEDRERTF. The CDR3 nucleotides are TGTGCCACCAGCAGCGAGGACAGGGAGCGTACCTTC. Combining the CDR3 with reference TRBV15 and TRBJ1-2 gives the whole variable domain DAMVIQNPRYQVTQFGKPVTLSCSQTLNHNVMYWYQQKSSQAPKLLFHYYDKDFNNEADTPDNFQSRRPNTSFCFLDIRSPGLGDTAMYLCATSSEDRERTFGSGTRLTVV.

The chain couples TRBV30 to TRBJ1-2; tentatively, D is TRBD1 (5 bases). The CDR3 sequence is 12 residues long. The germline V gene has CDR1 GTSNPN and CDR2 SVGIG (reference sequence). V lost 8 bases and J lost 7, with 17 bases in between. CDR3 loop: CARLGGEGGYTF. The CDR3 DNA reads as TGTGCCCGACTCGGGGGGGAAGGTGGCTACACCTTC.

This chain links TRBV10-3 with TRBJ1-1; weak D call: TRBD1 (5 bases). V gave up 8 bases and J gave up 1 base, with 11 bases separating them. This CDR3 has 13 amino acids. The germline V gene has CDR1 ENHRY and CDR2 SYGVKD. CDR3 sequence reads: CAILRQKNTEAFF. The DNA of the CDR3 is TGTGCCATCCTTCGACAGAAGAACACTGAAGCTTTCTTT.

The chain joins TRBV7-9 to TRBJ1-3, with D unresolved. This CDR3 contains 18 residues. V was shortened by 1 base and J by 0 bases, with 16 bases between the two germline ends. Germline loops: CDR1 SEHNR, CDR2 FQNEAQ (reference sequence). The CDR3 is CASSLESTTRHSGNTIYF. CDR3 coding DNA: TGTGCCAGCAGCTTAGAGTCCACAACCCGACACTCTGGAAACACCATATATTTT.

The gene calls are TRBV6-5 and TRBJ1-3; unclear D gene. The CDR3 covers 14 residues. The V gene lost 7 bases and the J gene lost 0 bases, with 10 bases spanning the gap. Germline CDR1 is MNHEY and CDR2 is SVGAGI. In DNA, the CDR3 is TGTGCCAGCACGGACTGGAGCTCTGGAAACACCATATATTTT. Translated: CASTDWSSGNTIYF.